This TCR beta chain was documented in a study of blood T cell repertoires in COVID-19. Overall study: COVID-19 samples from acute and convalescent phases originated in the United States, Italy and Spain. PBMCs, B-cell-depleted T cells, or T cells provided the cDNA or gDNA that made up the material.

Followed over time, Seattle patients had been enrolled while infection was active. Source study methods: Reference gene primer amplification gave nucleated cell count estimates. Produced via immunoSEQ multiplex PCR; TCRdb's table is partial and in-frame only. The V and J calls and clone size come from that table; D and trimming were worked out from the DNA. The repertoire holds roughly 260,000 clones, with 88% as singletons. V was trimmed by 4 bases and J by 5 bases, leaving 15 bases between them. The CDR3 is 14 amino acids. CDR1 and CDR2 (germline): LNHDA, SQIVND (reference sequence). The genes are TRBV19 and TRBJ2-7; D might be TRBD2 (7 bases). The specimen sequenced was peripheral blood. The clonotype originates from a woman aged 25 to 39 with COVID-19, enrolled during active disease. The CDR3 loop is CASSTPGGVHEQYF. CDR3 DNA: TGTGCCAGTAGTACCCCGGGGGGCGTCCACGAGCAGTACTTC.